The source of this T cell receptor (beta chain) is a study of T cell responses to AZD1222 COVID-19 vaccine. Findings and limits, study-wide: Donors in the cohort were predominantly white British and more often female, and clonal diversity was possibly underestimated. Among those given AZD1222, only five or six were seropositive at baseline.

A word on this clone: The antigen is unknown.

The V gene lost 2 bases and the J gene lost 3 bases, with 13 bases spanning the gap. Germline CDR1 and CDR2: MNHEY and SVGAGI. CDR3 length: 15 residues. Measured with immunoSEQ multiplex PCR; TCRdb has only the in-frame clones, and not every one. Seen in this sample are over 120,000 clones; the ten most common clones hold about 2.2%. The specimen sequenced was peripheral blood. The gene calls are TRBV6-5 and TRBJ1-2; maybe TRBD1 (5 bases). The clonotype comes from an adult in good health. The CDR3 spells CASSYPGAGDYGYTF. The CDR3 bases are TGTGCCAGCAGTTACCCTGGGGCAGGTGACTATGGCTACACCTTC.